Listed here are 20 T cell receptor beta chains from one sample, sequenced in a study of blood T cell repertoires in COVID-19. Libraries were prepared by immunoSEQ multiplex PCR; TCRdb keeps only in-frame clonotypes and omits some of them. The sample has about 34,000 clones, 93% seen once. Sequencing used peripheral blood. These receptor sequences come from a human donor in a cohort sampled during active COVID-19.

The V and J genes are TRBV5-1 and TRBJ1-1; 7 bases are shared with TRBD1. Germline CDR1 is SGHRS and CDR2 is YFSETQ. The V gene end was trimmed by 4 bases and the J gene end by 0 bases; junction bases not matched to a gene: 3. The CDR3 spans 14 residues. This CDR3 is CASSDRALNTEAFF. CDR3 in DNA: TGCGCCAGCAGCGACAGGGCTTTGAACACTGAAGCTTTCTTT.

The chain combines TRBV6-1 with TRBJ2-5; D might be TRBD1 (5 bases). V lost 1 base to trimming and J lost 5 bases, with 17 bases between them. The germline V gene has CDR1 MNHNS and CDR2 SASEGT. This CDR3 is built from 16 residues. CDR3: CASSEGFIRVRETQYF. The CDR3 nucleotides are TGTGCCAGCAGTGAAGGGTTTATCAGGGTCCGGGAGACCCAGTACTTC.

J is TRBJ2-7 and V is TRBV19; TRBD1 is a possible D gene (6 bases). The V end lost 5 bases, the J end lost 4 bases, and 21 bases lay between the germline ends. From germline, CDR1 is LNHDA and CDR2 SQIVND (reference sequence). CDR3 length: 16 residues. The DNA for the CDR3 is TGTGCCAGTAGTGGGTTAAACAGGGACGCCATTTACGAGCAGTACTTC. Its protein product is CASSGLNRDAIYEQYF.

The rearrangement uses TRBV28 and TRBJ1-4; 7 bases map to TRBD1. Germline-derived CDR1 and CDR2 are MDHEN and SYDVKM. The CDR3 sequence is 13 residues long. V lost 3 bases and J lost 7; bases outside the gene matches: 2. The CDR3 sequence: CASSLTGSEKLFF. Written as DNA, the CDR3 is TGTGCCAGCAGTTTGACAGGGTCTGAAAAACTGTTTTTT. Full variable domain (remainder filled in from reference TRBV28 and TRBJ1-4): DVKVTQSSRYLVKRTGEKVFLECVQDMDHENMFWYRQDPGLGLRLIYFSYDVKMKEKGDIPEGYSVSREKKERFSLILESASTNQTSMYLCASSLTGSEKLFFGSGTQLSVL.

The chain carries TRBV30 and TRBJ2-1; TRBD1 aligns across 7 bases. Germline CDR1 and CDR2: GTSNPN and SVGIG (reference sequence). There are 12 residues in the CDR3. The J segment lost 7 bases and the V segment lost 0 bases, leaving 0 bases of the junction unmatched. CDR3 loop: CAWSVQGNEQFF. CDR3 DNA: TGTGCCTGGAGTGTACAGGGGAATGAGCAGTTCTTC.

This chain uses TRBV19 with TRBJ1-5; 7 nucleotides line up with TRBD1. The J segment lost 6 bases and the V segment lost 7 bases, leaving 15 bases of the junction unmatched. This CDR3 comprises 16 residues. Germline CDR1 reads LNHDA; CDR2 reads SQIVND (reference sequence). CDR3 loop: CASTLQGPFGGQPQHF. The CDR3, as DNA: TGTGCCAGTACTCTACAGGGGCCCTTCGGCGGTCAGCCCCAGCATTTT.

The sample holds one count of this clone. This sequence joins TRBV2 and TRBJ1-2, with 7 bases that match TRBD1. CDR1 and CDR2 (germline): SNHLY, FYNNEI. This CDR3 has 14 residues. V trimming: 5 bases; J trimming: 6 bases; junction bases outside the gene matches: 9. CDR3 loop: CASSLQGRGDGYTF. The CDR3 DNA sequence: TGTGCCAGCAGTCTACAGGGGCGAGGAGATGGCTACACCTTC.

The genes are TRBV4-1 and TRBJ2-1; TRBD2 agrees at 7 bases. V lost 0 bases to trimming and J lost 9 bases; unmatched junction nucleotides: 20. Germline V gives CDR1 MGHRA, CDR2 YSYEKL. The CDR3 contains 19 residues. The CDR3 DNA reads as TGCGCCAGCAGCCAAGATAGCCCTTTACTAGCGACCCGACTGGGTGAGCAGTTCTTC. It specifies CASSQDSPLLATRLGEQFF.

The J gene is TRBJ2-3, the V gene TRBV7-6; tentatively, D is TRBD1 (6 bases). This CDR3 comprises 15 residues. V lost 3 bases to trimming and J lost 5 bases, with 15 bases between them. Germline CDR1 is SGHVS and CDR2 is FNYEAQ. DNA for the CDR3: TGTGCCAGCAGCTTTGTTGGGGGCTTGGGAGATACGCAGTATTTT. Translating gives CASSFVGGLGDTQYF. The entire variable domain, with the rest obtained from reference TRBV7-6 and TRBJ2-3, is as follows: GAGVSQSPRYKVTKRGQDVALRCDPISGHVSLYWYRQALGQGPEFLTYFNYEAQQDKSGLPNDRFSAERPEGSISTLTIQRTEQRDSAMYRCASSFVGGLGDTQYFGPGTRLTVL.

V usage is TRBV28 and J usage is TRBJ2-2; D remains ambiguous. Germline values: CDR1 MDHEN, CDR2 SYDVKM. The V end was cut by 2 bases, the J end by 2 bases, with 12 bases between. The CDR3 is 16 amino acids. This CDR3 is CASSLGLTTNTGELFF. The CDR3 coding sequence is TGTGCCAGCAGTTTAGGCTTGACAACTAACACCGGGGAGCTGTTTTTT.

The chain couples TRBV12-3 or TRBV12-4 to TRBJ1-2; D is undetermined. This CDR3 has 13 residues. V gave up 6 bases and J gave up 7 bases, with 15 bases separating them. This CDR3 is CASSKERGFGYTF. The CDR3 DNA follows: TGTGCCAGCAGCAAGGAGCGTGGATTTGGCTACACCTTC.

This clone was detected once. This chain connects TRBV11-2 to TRBJ1-2; the D is unclear. The CDR3 is 12 amino acids. CDR1 is SGHAT, CDR2 FQNNGV, per germline. Trimming shortened V by 5 bases and J by 8 bases, and 12 bases separated the two germline ends. The CDR3 DNA is TGTGCCAGCAGCGGTGGGCCGGGAGGCTACACCTTC. Amino acid sequence: CASSGGPGGYTF.

The table lists this clone with a count of one. Different DNA sequences within this sample yield the same CDR3. The V gene is TRBV9, the J gene TRBJ2-7, with 7 positions matching TRBD2. With V trimmed by 0 bases and J by 0 bases, 3 bases remained unmatched. In germline, CDR1 is SGDLS, CDR2 YYNGEE. The CDR3 is 15 amino acids. DNA for the CDR3: TGTGCCAGCAGCGTAGCTAGCGGTCCCTCCTACGAGCAGTACTTC. It is translated as CASSVASGPSYEQYF.

The table lists this clone with a few counts. The rearrangement joins TRBV10-1 to TRBJ1-3; 7 bases are shared with TRBD1. The CDR3 contains 18 residues. With V trimmed by 0 bases and J by 0 bases, 8 bases remained unmatched. In germline, CDR1 is WNHNN, CDR2 SYGVQD (reference sequence). CDR3: CASSESLDRAISGNTIYF. The DNA of the CDR3 is TGCGCCAGCAGTGAGTCCCTTGACAGGGCGATCTCTGGAAACACCATATATTTT.

V is TRBV18 and J is TRBJ1-2; D might be TRBD1 (6 bases). From germline, CDR1 is KGHSH and CDR2 LQKENI. This CDR3 spans 13 amino acids. Trimming left V 2 bases short and J 2 bases short, with 6 bases between. The CDR3 sequence is CASSPTGNYGYTF. DNA for the CDR3: TGTGCCAGCTCACCAACAGGGAACTATGGCTACACCTTC.

This chain links TRBV11-2 with TRBJ2-3, with D maybe TRBD2 (7 bases). The CDR3 length is 13 residues. V was cut by 8 bases and J by 4 bases, with 13 bases left in between. Germline V gene data show CDR1 as SGHAT and CDR2 as FQNNGV. CDR3 nucleotides: TGTGCCAGCGGACGGGGGGCCCCAGATACGCAGTATTTT. Its translation is CASGRGAPDTQYF.

The chain recombines TRBV11-2 with TRBJ2-7, with TRBD2 matching over 10 bases. Per the germline V gene, CDR1 is SGHAT and CDR2 is FQNNGV. Unmatched junction bases numbered 6, after V lost 0 bases and J lost 7 bases. CDR3 length: 15 amino acids. Here the CDR3 DNA reads TGTGCCAGCAGCTTAGAGGCTAGCGGGGGTGGGGAGCAGTACTTC. Encoded protein: CASSLEASGGGEQYF. Combining the CDR3 with reference TRBV11-2 and TRBJ2-7 gives the whole variable domain EAGVAQSPRYKIIEKRQSVAFWCNPISGHATLYWYQQILGQGPKLLIQFQNNGVVDDSQLPKDRFSAERLKGVDSTLKIQPAKLEDSAVYLCASSLEASGGGEQYFGPGTRLTVT.

V is TRBV5-6 and J is TRBJ1-3; D gene ambiguous. The V end was cut by 5 bases, the J end by 0 bases, with 9 bases between. This CDR3 comprises 14 residues. Germline assignment: CDR1 SGHDT and CDR2 YYEEEE. The CDR3: CASRVRSSGNTIYF. The DNA for the CDR3 is TGTGCCAGCAGGGTCAGGTCCTCTGGAAACACCATATATTTT.

The chain employs TRBV2 and TRBJ2-7; TRBD1 agrees at 7 bases. CDR3 size: 17 residues. Losses at the gene ends were 8 bases for V and 2 bases for J; bases not matched to a gene: 18. Germline loops: CDR1 SNHLY, CDR2 FYNNEI. Here the CDR3 reads CASGGFVGDSTTYEQYF. In nucleotides, the CDR3 is TGTGCCAGCGGCGGGTTTGTGGGGGACAGTACGACCTACGAGCAGTACTTC. The complete variable domain, with remaining parts taken from reference TRBV2 and TRBJ2-7, reads EPEVTQTPSHQVTQMGQEVILRCVPISNHLYFYWYRQILGQKVEFLVSFYNNEISEKSEIFDDQFSVERPDGSNFTLKIRSTKLEDSAMYFCASGGFVGDSTTYEQYFGPGTRLTVT.

The chain is built from TRBV5-1 and TRBJ2-5; 11 positions agree with TRBD2. This CDR3 comprises 17 residues. CDR1 is SGHRS and CDR2 is YFSETQ in the germline V gene. V dropped 2 bases and J dropped 3; count of bases not matched to a gene: 9. CDR3 bases: TGCGCCAGCAGCTTAGGAGGGACTAGCGGTCGGAAAGAGACCCAGTACTTC. Protein: CASSLGGTSGRKETQYF.